This entry is about one TCR beta chain. Antigen unknown. V trimming: 3 bases; J trimming: 1 base; junction bases outside the gene matches: 2. This CDR3 is 15 amino acids long. In germline, CDR1 is MNHEY, CDR2 SVGAGI. The sample is drawn from a study of cytomegalovirus exposure and HLA in healthy donors. Study details: Early released data had tens of millions of unique TCRs, all coming from HLA-typed donors.

Points from the study as a whole: The likely origin of a cluster of highly shared sequence variants was a sequencing artifact. TCR beta V segments were, for the most part, productive about 87% or about 30% of the time in an earlier analysis.

The PCR made use of 60 Vbeta and 13 Jbeta primers. Clones were sequenced by immunoSEQ multiplex PCR, and TCRdb holds only the in-frame ones, with some missing. This table has about 120,000 clones, roughly 80% appearing once. The gene calls are TRBV6-5 and TRBJ2-2; 7 bases match TRBD2. Sequencing was carried out using PBMCs. The sequence was obtained from a woman aged 35 to 49 in good health and CMV-seropositive. The CDR3 loop reads CASSYLAENTGELFF. The CDR3 DNA reads TGTGCCAGCAGTTATCTAGCGGAGAACACCGGGGAGCTGTTTTTT.